A selection of T cell receptor beta chains follows, all from one sample in a study of T-cell memory formation after mild COVID-19. MiXCR, run by TCRdb on the 5' RACE reads, gives a single entry per CDR3 protein. The sample holds about 360,000 distinct CDR3 sequences, approximately 15% seen once. Sequenced input: PBMCs or a T cell subset sorted from them (not recorded which). These receptors all come from a man between 18 and 35 years old who had mild COVID-19 (a few samples of this study predate the infection). Cell type and time point are not known. The conserved cysteine and the conserved F or W are not part of the CDR3 here.

v_call	j_call	cdr3_aa
TRBV4-2	TRBJ2-5	ASSQGDRGETQY
TRBV2	TRBJ1-5	ASSDRAGQPQH
TRBV12-3/TRBV12-4	TRBJ2-3	ASTSGYYGYSADTQY
TRBV7-9	TRBJ2-5	ASSSRDGQETQY
TRBV20-1	TRBJ1-5	SAEDHPNSNQPQH
TRBV7-9	TRBJ1-6	ASSPLGGSSPLH
TRBV12-3/TRBV12-4	TRBJ2-1	ASSLWGGTDEQF
TRBV18	TRBJ1-1	ASSPRTNTEAF
TRBV6-6	TRBJ1-6	ASSSPLH
TRBV24-1	TRBJ1-1	ATSEGTGSFGTTEAF
TRBV5-1	TRBJ2-2	ASNPRGPVTGELF
TRBV6-6	TRBJ1-5	ASSYPEGGTGNQPQH
TRBV7-9	TRBJ1-6	ASSLRGENSPLH
TRBV7-9	TRBJ1-4	ASSPGSYNEKLF
TRBV7-2	TRBJ1-5	ASSGQPNQPQH
TRBV4-3	TRBJ2-1	ASSQSSLSPYNEQF
TRBV7-3	TRBJ1-1	ASSISGSRAFNTEAF
TRBV5-1	TRBJ2-6	ASTRDVNSGANVLT
TRBV3-1	TRBJ1-2	ASSPSDGVAYYGYT
TRBV5-1	TRBJ1-5	ASSPGTAQPQH
TRBV28	TRBJ2-5	ASSSPGGGQETQY
TRBV3-1	TRBJ1-1	ASRPVPGQGVNTEAF
TRBV20-1	TRBJ2-2	SARGHAGGYTGELF
TRBV29-1	TRBJ2-3	SVLGGAGGTDTQY
TRBV10-3	TRBJ1-1	AISDRRVNTEAF
TRBV5-1	TRBJ2-7	ASSLETPGYHEQY
TRBV7-9	TRBJ2-3	ASKGTTDTQY
TRBV7-9	TRBJ1-5	ASSFSTEWKPQH
TRBV4-3	TRBJ2-5	ASSQDFPEEETQY
TRBV20-1	TRBJ2-2	SARDRTVNTGELF
TRBV5-6	TRBJ1-6	ASSFRGRVSPLH
TRBV5-1	TRBJ2-7	ASSLDRGGNEQY
TRBV30	TRBJ1-1	AWSVLKGLVTEAF
TRBV7-6	TRBJ2-6	ASSLGFRGSGANVLT
TRBV10-3	TRBJ1-1	AISLLGGDNTEAF
TRBV4-1	TRBJ1-2	ASLNRVGNYGYT
TRBV3-1	TRBJ2-6	ASSPTGFSGANVLT
TRBV5-1	TRBJ2-3	ASSLVGGAATDTQY
TRBV3-1	TRBJ2-1	ASSPVAGEQF